What follows are 24 T cell receptor beta chains derived from one specimen sequenced in a study of CD8+CD57+ T cells in acquired aplastic anemia (dated by TCRdb to between 2018 and 2020). Patients chosen for sequencing had shown expansion of CD8+CD57+ cells by flow cytometry. The listed sequencing device is Illumina HiSeq 2000. TCR beta VDJ combination and CDR3 sequence profiling used genomic DNA as the template. The public reads were reprocessed in TCRdb via fastp at Q25 and MiXCR, keeping in-frame beta chains. Each entry merges the rows of one CDR3 protein and shows their most common DNA and genes. The sample yields 150,000 to 200,000 distinct CDR3 sequences; about 50% were counted once. The ten largest clones capture about 30% of the sample. Material for sequencing was sorted CD4+, CD8+, or CD8+CD57+ T cells (not recorded which) from PBMCs. The origin of the receptors is a human donor with aplastic anemia.

The J gene is TRBJ2-7, the V gene TRBV2; 8 nucleotides line up with TRBD2. Germline V gene data show CDR1 as SNHLY and CDR2 as FYNNEI. With V trimmed by 9 bases and J by 3 bases, 13 bases remained unmatched. This CDR3 spans 15 amino acids. The CDR3 region is CASSRSGTRDYEQYF. The CDR3 coding sequence is TGTGCCAGTAGTAGATCCGGGACTAGGGACTACGAGCAGTACTTC. The full variable domain, completed using reference TRBV2 and TRBJ2-7, is EPEVTQTPSHQVTQMGQEVILRCVPISNHLYFYWYRQILGQKVEFLVSFYNNEISEKSEIFDDQFSVERPDGSNFTLKIRSTKLEDSAMYFCASSRSGTRDYEQYFGPGTRLTVT.

The table lists this clonotype with many counts. The chain joins TRBV12-3 or TRBV12-4 to TRBJ2-3; 10 bases map to TRBD2. The CDR3 has 14 residues. Unmatched junction bases numbered 4, after V lost 5 bases and J lost 5 bases. The CDR3 spells CASSPAGGGDTQYF. The CDR3 DNA reads TGTGCCAGCAGTCCAGCGGGAGGGGGAGATACGCAGTATTTT.

Here the CDR3 DNA reads TGTGCCAGCAGGGGACAGCGGGGGAGCTCCTACGAGCAGTACTTC. As protein: CASRGQRGSSYEQYF. V is TRBV12-3 or TRBV12-4 and J is TRBJ2-7, with D perhaps TRBD2 (8 bases). This CDR3 has 15 amino acids. V was cut by 6 bases and J by 0 bases, with 15 bases left in between.

This clonotype was picked up many times. This chain links TRBV6-1 with TRBJ1-3; 8 nucleotides agree with TRBD1. Germline-derived CDR1 and CDR2 are MNHNS and SASEGT. This CDR3 contains 13 residues. Unmatched junction bases numbered 6, after V lost 6 bases and J lost 8 bases. The CDR3 protein is CASSPTGGYTIYF. The CDR3 nucleotides are TGTGCCAGCAGCCCTACAGGGGGTTACACCATATATTTT.

This clonotype has at least ten counts. The V and J genes are TRBV7-2 and TRBJ2-7; TRBD2 might be the D (5 bases). Germline V gene data show CDR1 as SGHTA and CDR2 as FQGNSA. This CDR3 spans 13 amino acids. With 5 bases removed from V and 6 bases from J, the gap between germline ends came to 14 bases. DNA for the CDR3: TGTGCCAGCAGCCACGAACTAGTGGGCGAGCAGTACTTC. Translation gives CASSHELVGEQYF.

The V call is TRBV2, the J call TRBJ2-7, with 7 bases identical to TRBD1. The junction had 6 bases not matched to a gene; V was cut back by 8 bases and J by 2 bases. The CDR3 consists of 13 residues. Germline CDR1 is SNHLY and CDR2 is FYNNEI. This CDR3 reads CASEKGATYEQYF. CDR3 bases: TGTGCCAGCGAGAAGGGGGCAACCTACGAGCAGTACTTC.

Comments on this clonotype: Its ends do not fully match the called genes, so a read error is possible. V is TRBV10-3 and J is TRBJ2-7, with 8 bases lining up with TRBD1. This CDR3 comprises 15 residues. CDR1 and CDR2 (germline): ENHRY, SYGVKD. CDR3 coding DNA: TGTGCCAGCAGTCCACGGACAGGGCTGAACTACGAGCAGTACTTC. This sequence encodes CASSPRTGLNYEQYF.

This rearrangement joins TRBV15 to TRBJ2-7; D gene uncertain. Trimming removed 0 bases from V and 5 bases from J, with 17 bases in between. Germline V lookup: CDR1 LNHNV, CDR2 YYDKDF (reference sequence). This CDR3 comprises 16 residues. The CDR3 DNA is TGTGCCACCAGCAGAGAGGGAATAGCTACGTCCCACGAGCAGTACTTC. This gives the protein CATSREGIATSHEQYF.

The sample holds many counts of this clonotype. The rearrangement links TRBV19 to TRBJ1-2; 7 bases are shared with TRBD1. The J segment lost 6 bases and the V segment lost 6 bases, leaving 7 bases of the junction unmatched. CDR3 length: 13 residues. CDR1 is LNHDA, CDR2 SQIVND, per germline (reference sequence). In DNA, the CDR3 is TGTGCCAGTAGATCAGGGGGGTTGGATGGCTACACCTTC. This codes for CASRSGGLDGYTF.

This clonotype was observed a handful of times. The V and J genes are TRBV10-3 and TRBJ1-5, with D possibly TRBD1 on 5 matching bases. Germline V lookup: CDR1 ENHRY, CDR2 SYGVKD. This CDR3 comprises 13 residues. V lost 5 bases and J lost 3, with 8 bases in between. The CDR3: CAISQGTNQPQHF. CDR3 DNA sequence: TGTGCCATCAGTCAGGGTACCAATCAGCCCCAGCATTTT.

This clonotype was seen ten or more times. The gene calls are TRBV7-8 and TRBJ2-3; 10 bases are a match to TRBD2. V lost 1 base to trimming and J lost 0 bases; unmatched junction nucleotides: 1. The CDR3 runs 16 residues. Germline-derived CDR1 and CDR2 are SGHVS and FQNEAQ. CDR3 protein: CASSLGTSGSTDTQYF. DNA of the CDR3: TGTGCCAGCAGCTTAGGGACTAGCGGAAGCACAGATACGCAGTATTTT.

J is TRBJ2-1 and V is TRBV7-8, with 9 positions matching TRBD1. J was trimmed by 5 bases and V by 7 bases; bases with no gene match: 12. There are 16 residues in the CDR3. Per germline, CDR1 SGHVS and CDR2 FQNEAQ. CDR3 sequence reads: CASNYLGTGPDNEQFF. The CDR3 nucleotides are TGTGCCAGCAACTATCTTGGGACAGGGCCTGACAATGAGCAGTTCTTC. The full variable domain, its missing parts supplied by reference TRBV7-8 and TRBJ2-1, is GAGVSQSPRYKVAKRGQDVALRCDPISGHVSLFWYQQALGQGPEFLTYFQNEAQLDKSGLPSDRFFAERPEGSVSTLKIQRTQQEDSAVYLCASNYLGTGPDNEQFFGPGTRLTVL.

The chain combines TRBV7-9 with TRBJ1-5, with D uncertain. CDR1 is SEHNR, CDR2 FQNEAQ, per germline (reference sequence). The CDR3 is 12 residues long. V lost 5 bases, J lost 6 bases, and 8 bases lay in between. The CDR3 DNA reads TGTGCCAGCAGCAGAGCGGGTCAGCCCCAGCATTTT. It yields the protein CASSRAGQPQHF.

The rearrangement joins TRBV19 to TRBJ1-2; D uncertain. This CDR3 has 14 amino acids. V lost 6 bases and J lost 4, with 15 bases in between. CDR1 is LNHDA and CDR2 is SQIVND in the germline V gene (reference sequence). CDR3 loop: CASRRADPSYGYTF. CDR3 sequence (DNA): TGTGCCAGTAGAAGGGCTGATCCGTCCTATGGCTACACCTTC.

The CDR3 DNA is TGTGCCAGCAGCCCGGGACAGGCCCTCTCCTACGAGCAGTACTTC. This codes for CASSPGQALSYEQYF. The chain combines TRBV7-9 with TRBJ2-7; 8 bases match TRBD1. This CDR3 has 15 residues. Losses at the gene ends were 5 bases for V and 0 bases for J; bases not matched to a gene: 6. Germline V CDR1 and CDR2: SEHNR, FQNEAQ (reference sequence).

There are many counts of this clonotype. The chain couples TRBV6-5 to TRBJ1-6; D is undetermined. V dropped 0 bases and J dropped 8 bases, with 17 bases sitting between them. CDR1 is MNHEY and CDR2 is SVGAGI in the germline V gene. There are 17 residues in the CDR3. The CDR3 loop reads CASSYSVPNDLDSPLHF. The CDR3 bases are TGTGCCAGCAGTTACTCCGTCCCCAATGATTTAGATTCACCCCTCCACTTT.

This clonotype occurred many times. CDR3 protein: CATIQGQGNTEAFF. CDR3 nucleotides: TGTGCCACCATCCAGGGACAGGGGAACACTGAAGCTTTCTTT. The rearrangement joins TRBV15 to TRBJ1-1, with TRBD1 matching 9 bases. The V and J ends lost 7 bases and 1 base, in that order; junction bases with no gene match: 4. CDR1 and CDR2 from the germline V gene are LNHNV and YYDKDF (reference sequence). The CDR3 consists of 14 residues.

This clonotype has a count of ten or more. The chain combines TRBV29-1 with TRBJ1-1, with 8 bases identical to TRBD1. Trimming removed 6 bases from V and 4 bases from J; junction bases left unmatched: 4. The CDR3 loop spans 12 amino acids. Germline loops: CDR1 SQVTM, CDR2 ANQGSEA. The CDR3 spells CSVIQGGTEAFF. The CDR3 bases are TGCAGCGTAATACAGGGGGGCACTGAAGCTTTCTTT.

Comment on this clonotype: A read error may produce the germline difference seen at one junction end. The CDR3 coding sequence is TGCGCCAGCCGTATCGGGGCCTATGGCTACACCTTC. It is translated as CASRIGAYGYTF. The gene calls are TRBV9 and TRBJ1-2; TRBD1 might be the D (5 bases). From germline, CDR1 is SGDLS and CDR2 YYNGEE. CDR3 length: 12 residues. Drawing the rest from reference TRBV9 and TRBJ1-2, the complete variable domain is DSGVTQTPKHLITATGQRVTLRCSPRSGDLSVYWYQQSLDQGLQFLIQYYNGEERAKGNILERFSAQQFPDLHSELNLSSLELGDSALYFCASRIGAYGYTFGSGTRLTVV.

This chain uses TRBV19 with TRBJ2-6, with 11 bases matching TRBD1. Per the germline V gene, CDR1 is LNHDA and CDR2 is SQIVND (reference sequence). With 4 bases clipped from V and 2 bases from J, the junction kept 4 bases outside the gene matches. This CDR3 contains 17 residues. This chain's CDR3 is CASSREDRGPGANVLTF. In DNA form, the CDR3 reads TGTGCCAGTAGTAGGGAGGACAGGGGGCCTGGGGCCAACGTCCTGACTTTC.

This rearrangement joins TRBV11-2 to TRBJ2-1; D might be TRBD2 (6 bases). V lost 5 bases to trimming and J lost 5 bases, with 16 bases between them. CDR1 is SGHAT and CDR2 is FQNNGV in the germline V gene. The CDR3 runs to 15 residues. CDR3 residues: CASSVDPSANNEQFF. CDR3 bases: TGTGCCAGCAGCGTTGACCCTAGCGCCAACAATGAGCAGTTCTTC.

This clonotype has ten or more counts. The V gene is TRBV19, the J gene TRBJ2-7; D possibly corresponds to TRBD1 (6 bases). The V and J ends lost 8 bases and 4 bases respectively, with 9 bases between them. The germline CDR1 and CDR2 sequences are LNHDA and SQIVND (reference sequence). The CDR3 runs 11 residues. CDR3 sequence (DNA): TGTGCCAGTGAACAGGGATACGAGCAGTACTTC. It codes for CASEQGYEQYF.

This chain joins TRBV2 and TRBJ2-1; D perhaps matches TRBD2 (7 bases). This CDR3 has 15 residues. Germline V CDR1 and CDR2: SNHLY, FYNNEI. The V end lost 5 bases, the J end lost 4 bases, and 15 bases lay between the germline ends. The CDR3 sequence: CASSPRGGPYNEQFF. The CDR3 DNA follows: TGTGCCAGCAGTCCGAGGGGGGGGCCGTACAATGAGCAGTTCTTC.

V gene TRBV29-1 combines with J gene TRBJ1-5; D possibly corresponds to TRBD1 (5 bases). CDR1 SQVTM and CDR2 ANQGSEA come from the germline V gene. This CDR3 contains 13 residues. V lost 4 bases and J lost 6, with 13 bases in between. For the CDR3, the DNA is TGCAGCGTTGCTTCGGACACAGGTCAGCCCCAGCATTTT. This translates into CSVASDTGQPQHF.